This T cell receptor (beta chain) was captured by sequencing in a study of blood T cell repertoires in COVID-19. On the study more broadly: Researchers got acute and convalescent COVID-19 samples from the United States, Italy and Spain. The analysed material was cDNA or gDNA that came from T cells, B-cell-depleted T cells, or PBMCs.

CDR1 is LNHDA, CDR2 SQIVND, per germline (reference sequence). The CDR3 has 16 amino acids. Trimming removed 4 bases from V and 4 bases from J; junction bases left unmatched: 5. Per the original data handling: Scientists estimated how many nucleated cells there were by amplifying reference gene primers. The repertoire was sequenced with immunoSEQ multiplex PCR; TCRdb's copy has only in-frame clones and lacks some. V and J calls and clone size are given by that table; D and trimming were obtained from the DNA. This table holds 100,000 to 150,000 clones, approximately 71% found once. Sequences were obtained from peripheral blood. V is TRBV19 and J is TRBJ2-2, with TRBD2 matching 11 bases. The TCR was taken from a woman in her 70s with acute or convalescent COVID-19. In DNA form, the CDR3 reads TGTGCCAGTAGTAATGGACTAGCGGGTATCACCGGGGAGCTGTTTTTT. Its translation: CASSNGLAGITGELFF.